Shown below are 17 T cell receptor beta chains from a single sample sequenced in a study of blood T cell repertoires in COVID-19. Profiling relied on immunoSEQ multiplex PCR, and the TCRdb table lists in-frame clones only, not all of them. The table shows 240,000 or so clones, with roughly 80% occurring only once. What was sequenced was peripheral blood. These receptors were obtained from a woman younger than 35 with acute or convalescent COVID-19.

This chain joins TRBV19 and TRBJ2-3, with 8 bases aligning to TRBD1. This CDR3 is 14 amino acids long. Germline lookup yields CDR1 LNHDA and CDR2 SQIVND (reference sequence). V shed 5 bases, J shed 3 bases, and the junction held 4 bases outside the gene matches. CDR3 sequence: CASSSWTGTDTQYF. The CDR3 coding sequence is TGTGCCAGTAGTTCCTGGACAGGGACAGATACGCAGTATTTT.

This clone was recorded only once. The chain joins TRBV7-9 to TRBJ2-1, with D perhaps TRBD2 (5 bases). This CDR3 has 14 amino acids. Germline V lookup: CDR1 SEHNR, CDR2 FQNEAQ (reference sequence). Trimming cost V 7 bases and J 7 bases, with 17 bases left between them. The CDR3, as DNA: TGTGCCAGCAAGAGTAGTCTAGCAGGTAATGAGCAGTTCTTC. Translating gives CASKSSLAGNEQFF.

The chain uses TRBV2 and TRBJ1-5, with a weak D call TRBD1 (6 bases). Trimming pared 6 bases from V and 6 bases from J, leaving 18 bases between. The germline CDR1 and CDR2 sequences are SNHLY and FYNNEI. CDR3 length: 15 residues. CDR3 DNA: TGTGCCAGCAGCCCCACGGGGGGGGCGAGTCAGCCCCAGCATTTT. Translation gives CASSPTGGASQPQHF.

The chain couples TRBV27 to TRBJ2-7; 8 positions agree with TRBD2. Trimming at V came to 5 bases and at J to 2 bases, leaving 11 bases not matched to a gene. The CDR3 consists of 16 residues. The germline V gene encodes CDR1 MNHEY and CDR2 SMNVEV (reference sequence). CDR3 coding DNA: TGTGCCAGCAGTCCCGGGGGGGTCGGGACACCCTACGAGCAGTACTTC. It specifies CASSPGGVGTPYEQYF.

This chain connects TRBV6-5 to TRBJ2-5, with no clear D. The CDR3 extends over 14 amino acids. Between the trimmed V and J ends, which lost 2 bases and 5 bases, there was a span of 12 bases. CDR1 and CDR2 (germline): MNHEY, SVGAGI. CDR3 DNA sequence: TGTGCCAGCAGTTACGATCCCCGGTGGGAGACCCAGTACTTC. This translates into CASSYDPRWETQYF.

The chain recombines TRBV30 with TRBJ2-5; 7 bases match TRBD2. Losses at the gene ends were 8 bases for V and 5 bases for J; bases not matched to a gene: 14. The CDR3 is made up of 14 amino acids. The germline V gene encodes CDR1 GTSNPN and CDR2 SVGIG (reference sequence). As DNA, the CDR3 is TGTGCCACTGCACAGCTAGCGGTCCATGAGACCCAGTACTTC. Protein: CATAQLAVHETQYF.

V gene TRBV10-3 combines with J gene TRBJ2-1; 8 bases match TRBD2. The V and J ends lost 8 bases and 8 bases, in that order; junction bases with no gene match: 11. The CDR3 loop spans 14 amino acids. From germline, CDR1 is ENHRY and CDR2 SYGVKD. CDR3 in DNA: TGTGCCATCGCTCTACGGGAGGGCCGGGATGAGCAGTTCTTC. This translates into CAIALREGRDEQFF.

This CDR3 is CASSCGTGCGYTF. The CDR3 bases are TGTGCCAGCAGCTGTGGGACAGGGTGCGGCTACACCTTC. V is TRBV5-5 and J is TRBJ1-2, with 9 bases identical to TRBD1. CDR3 length: 13 residues. Losses at the gene ends were 3 bases for V and 8 bases for J; bases not matched to a gene: 5. The germline V gene has CDR1 SGHKS and CDR2 YYEKEE (reference sequence).

The chain links TRBV15 to TRBJ2-1; 8 bases agree with TRBD2. Germline trimming cut 0 bases from V and 0 bases from J; bases unmatched to any gene: 7. Germline CDR1 LNHNV, CDR2 YYDKDF (reference sequence). The CDR3 loop spans 18 amino acids. The CDR3 loop reads CATSREPTSASSYNEQFF. In DNA form, the CDR3 reads TGTGCCACCAGCAGAGAACCGACTAGCGCGAGCTCCTACAATGAGCAGTTCTTC.

The chain couples TRBV4-3 to TRBJ2-1; D is uncertain. The CDR3 extends over 15 amino acids. V was trimmed by 2 bases and J by 9 bases, leaving 17 bases between them. Per germline, CDR1 LGHNA and CDR2 YSLEER. In nucleotides, the CDR3 is TGCGCCAGCAGCCAATATGGTTTCGGAGACCCTGAGCAGTTCTTC. Protein sequence: CASSQYGFGDPEQFF.

CDR3 coding DNA: TGCGCCAGCAGCCAAGATCATGGTCAGAGGGATGAAAAACTGTTTTTT. This gives the protein CASSQDHGQRDEKLFF. This chain uses TRBV4-3 with TRBJ1-4; no reliable D call. V lost 0 bases, J lost 6 bases, and 14 bases lay in between. This CDR3 is 16 amino acids long. The germline V gene encodes CDR1 LGHNA and CDR2 YSLEER.

This chain uses TRBV11-1 with TRBJ2-1, with a possible D match to TRBD2 (5 bases). Germline V CDR1 and CDR2: SGHAT, FQDESV (reference sequence). V was trimmed by 1 base and J by 8 bases, leaving 12 bases between them. The CDR3 sequence is 14 residues long. Here the CDR3 reads CASSLGGSGDEQFF. In DNA, the CDR3 is TGTGCCAGCAGCTTAGGAGGGAGTGGCGATGAGCAGTTCTTC.

The chain carries TRBV7-2 and TRBJ2-3; tentatively, D is TRBD2 (6 bases). This CDR3 spans 15 amino acids. Between the trimmed V and J ends, which lost 5 bases and 4 bases, there was a span of 16 bases. Germline lookup yields CDR1 SGHTA and CDR2 FQGNSA. The CDR3, as DNA: TGTGCCAGCAGCCCCGCGGGACCACTTGCAGATACGCAGTATTTT. It is translated as CASSPAGPLADTQYF.

This clone showed up just once. The genes are TRBV3-1 (or the pseudogene TRBV3-2) and TRBJ2-7; 8 bases are a match to TRBD2. The CDR3 is made up of 16 amino acids. Germline CDR1 LGHDT, CDR2 YNNKEL (reference sequence). The V gene end was trimmed by 4 bases and the J gene end by 2 bases; junction bases not matched to a gene: 10. The CDR3 loop is CASSPDSGARTYEQYF. In DNA form, the CDR3 reads TGTGCCAGCAGCCCCGATAGCGGGGCACGAACCTACGAGCAGTACTTC.

This clone is a singleton in its sample. V usage is TRBV11-2 and J usage is TRBJ2-1; 9 bases fit TRBD1. Per the germline V gene, CDR1 is SGHAT and CDR2 is FQNNGV. After removal of 4 bases from V and 9 bases from J, the junction contained 16 bases not matched to a gene. The CDR3 sequence is 17 residues long. The CDR3 is CASSSDTGGAGFFEQFF. CDR3 sequence (DNA): TGTGCCAGCAGCTCTGATACAGGGGGCGCGGGGTTTTTTGAGCAGTTCTTC.

This chain connects TRBV5-1 to TRBJ2-1; tentatively, D is TRBD2 (6 bases). The germline CDR1 and CDR2 sequences are SGHRS and YFSETQ. The CDR3 covers 16 residues. V dropped 1 base and J dropped 4 bases, with 15 bases sitting between them. As DNA, the CDR3 is TGCGCCAGCAGCTTGCCCGGTAGCGGCCTTTACAATGAGCAGTTCTTC. This gives the protein CASSLPGSGLYNEQFF.

The table lists this clone with a count of one. This chain uses TRBV7-2 with TRBJ1-4, with no clear D. The CDR3 covers 15 residues. V dropped 3 bases and J dropped 7 bases, with 15 bases sitting between them. Germline V lookup: CDR1 SGHTA, CDR2 FQGNSA. For the CDR3, the DNA is TGTGCCAGCAGCTTTTCGGGTCGGGGAATTGAAAAACTGTTTTTT. Its protein is CASSFSGRGIEKLFF.